These 30 T cell receptor beta chains were all obtained from the same sample, sequenced in a study of blood T cell repertoires in COVID-19. TCRdb's copy holds only in-frame clones and misses some; the assay was immunoSEQ multiplex PCR. Among about 170,000 clones listed, roughly 80% were seen once. The sequenced sample consisted of peripheral blood. These receptors were taken from a woman aged 80 or over with acute or convalescent COVID-19.

This chain links TRBV7-2 with TRBJ2-1; 7 bases are shared with TRBD2. This CDR3 has 14 residues. Trimming cost V 5 bases and J 1 base; bases outside gene matches: 2. Germline-derived CDR1 and CDR2 are SGHTA and FQGNSA. Here the CDR3 reads CASSASGSYNEQFF. CDR3 in DNA: TGTGCCAGCAGCGCTAGCGGATCCTACAATGAGCAGTTCTTC.

This clone was picked up many times. The J gene is TRBJ1-1, the V gene TRBV2, with 9 bases that match TRBD1. CDR3 length equals 15 residues. CDR1 SNHLY and CDR2 FYNNEI come from the germline V gene. The V gene end was trimmed by 5 bases and the J gene end by 3 bases; junction bases not matched to a gene: 7. The CDR3 here is CASSPGQGRHTEAFF. As DNA, the CDR3 is TGTGCCAGCAGTCCGGGACAGGGACGGCACACTGAAGCTTTCTTT.

Written as DNA, the CDR3 is TGCGCCAGCAGTCATACAGGGGGGAACACTGAAGCTTTCTTT. Its translation is CASSHTGGNTEAFF. V gene TRBV5-1 combines with J gene TRBJ1-1; the match to TRBD1 covers 8 bases. The V and J ends lost 5 bases and 1 base, in that order; junction bases with no gene match: 4. CDR1 SGHRS and CDR2 YFSETQ come from the germline V gene. The CDR3 sequence is 14 residues long.

The chain uses TRBV9 and TRBJ2-1; 12 bases align to TRBD2. The CDR3 consists of 15 residues. Germline-derived CDR1 and CDR2 are SGDLS and YYNGEE. Losses at the gene ends were 4 bases for V and 10 bases for J; bases not matched to a gene: 9. DNA of the CDR3: TGTGCCAGCAGCACCACTAGCGGGGGGCCTGCAGAGCAGTTCTTC. Its translation: CASSTTSGGPAEQFF.

On this clone itself: The same CDR3 arises from other DNA sequences in this sample as well. The chain carries TRBV24-1 and TRBJ1-2; TRBD1 is a possible D gene (6 bases). CDR1 is KGHDR and CDR2 is SFDVKD in the germline V gene. Deletions cut 2 bases from V and 5 bases from J, with 8 bases between. The CDR3 contains 13 residues. Here the CDR3 reads CATSDSTGYGYTF. The CDR3 bases are TGTGCCACCAGTGATTCGACAGGTTATGGCTACACCTTC.

The chain couples TRBV6-2 or TRBV6-3 to TRBJ2-7; TRBD2 is a possible D gene (5 bases). The germline V gene has CDR1 MNHEY and CDR2 SVGEGT. Trimming left V 2 bases short and J 11 bases short, with 16 bases between. This CDR3 is 13 amino acids long. The CDR3 reads CASSYGGSPTEYF. The CDR3 DNA reads as TGTGCCAGCAGTTACGGAGGTTCCCCCACGGAGTACTTC.

The V and J genes are TRBV29-1 and TRBJ1-4; 7 bases match TRBD1. Per the germline V gene, CDR1 is SQVTM and CDR2 is ANQGSEA. After removal of 3 bases from V and 6 bases from J, the junction contained 7 bases not matched to a gene. The CDR3 runs 14 residues. CDR3 amino acids: CSVEGTGVDEKLFF. CDR3 bases: TGCAGCGTTGAGGGAACAGGGGTAGATGAAAAACTGTTTTTT.

CDR3 DNA: TGTGCTAGTGGGAGTCCAAAGGGGGCGGGTACTGAAGCTTTCTTT. The encoded protein is CASGSPKGAGTEAFF. The rearrangement uses TRBV12-5 and TRBJ1-1; the match to TRBD1 covers 7 bases. Germline loops: CDR1 LGHNT, CDR2 FRNRAP. CDR3 length equals 15 residues. Losses at the gene ends were 6 bases for V and 5 bases for J; bases not matched to a gene: 12.

The chain is built from TRBV27 and TRBJ1-1; TRBD1 aligns across 9 bases. Germline V gene lookup returns CDR1 MNHEY and CDR2 SMNVEV (reference sequence). With V trimmed by 5 bases and J by 5 bases, 6 bases remained unmatched. CDR3 length: 14 amino acids. CDR3 bases: TGTGCCAGCAGTCCTCGACAGGGGGTAACTGAAGCTTTCTTT. Residues: CASSPRQGVTEAFF.

V and J are TRBV6-5 and TRBJ2-1; D might be TRBD2 (6 bases). Germline lookup yields CDR1 MNHEY and CDR2 SVGAGI. Trimming took off 6 bases at V and 6 bases at J, with 12 bases between the two ends. This CDR3 region has 13 residues. The CDR3 here is CASSPGLINEQFF. The CDR3 coding sequence is TGTGCCAGCAGCCCCGGACTAATCAATGAGCAGTTCTTC.

V and J are TRBV11-2 and TRBJ1-2, with unresolved D. Trimming cost V 6 bases and J 4 bases, with 15 bases left between them. Germline V lookup: CDR1 SGHAT, CDR2 FQNNGV. CDR3 length equals 14 residues. CDR3 in amino acids: CASRPVGRSYGYTF. The CDR3 DNA reads TGTGCCAGCAGACCCGTGGGGAGGAGCTATGGCTACACCTTC.

The V gene is TRBV19, the J gene TRBJ1-5; 12 nucleotides align to TRBD1. This CDR3 contains 14 residues. Germline V lookup: CDR1 LNHDA, CDR2 SQIVND (reference sequence). J lost 7 bases, V lost 6 bases, and 4 bases had no gene match. The CDR3 loop reads CASRGQGAGQPQHF. The CDR3 bases are TGTGCCAGTAGGGGACAGGGGGCTGGCCAGCCCCAGCATTTT.

This clone was detected a few times. V usage is TRBV5-1 and J usage is TRBJ2-2, with 7 bases lining up with TRBD2. The junction had 5 bases not matched to a gene; V was cut back by 2 bases and J by 4 bases. This CDR3 is built from 15 residues. Germline V lookup: CDR1 SGHRS, CDR2 YFSETQ. The CDR3 region is CASSLTGGTTGELFF. The CDR3 region has the DNA TGCGCCAGCAGCTTAACGGGGGGTACCACCGGGGAGCTGTTTTTT.

This clone occurred once. The genes are TRBV25-1 and TRBJ2-5; D is undetermined. Trimming left V 5 bases short and J 4 bases short, with 11 bases between. This CDR3 comprises 13 residues. Per the germline V gene, CDR1 is MGHDK and CDR2 is SYGVNS. CDR3 in amino acids: CASSPPPVETQYF. In nucleotides, the CDR3 is TGTGCCAGCAGTCCACCACCGGTAGAGACCCAGTACTTC.

The J gene is TRBJ2-2, the V gene TRBV29-1; a weak D match, TRBD2 (5 bases). V was cut by 4 bases and J by 4 bases, with 10 bases left in between. CDR3 length equals 13 residues. Germline values: CDR1 SQVTM, CDR2 ANQGSEA. The CDR3 bases are TGCAGCGTTGTCGTTGGAGGCACCGGGGAGCTGTTTTTT. Its translation is CSVVVGGTGELFF.

The chain couples TRBV6-6 to TRBJ1-5; D possibly corresponds to TRBD1 (6 bases). Looked up from germline, CDR1 is MNHNY and CDR2 is SVGAGI (reference sequence). The CDR3 is made up of 15 amino acids. V was trimmed by 6 bases and J by 0 bases, leaving 12 bases between them. CDR3 residues: CASRTRTDSNQPQHF. The CDR3 nucleotides are TGTGCCAGCAGGACCCGGACAGATAGCAATCAGCCCCAGCATTTT.

V gene TRBV6-5 combines with J gene TRBJ1-6, with 7 bases lining up with TRBD1. After removal of 6 bases from V and 8 bases from J, the junction contained 10 bases not matched to a gene. CDR3 length equals 15 residues. Germline V CDR1 and CDR2: MNHEY, SVGAGI. This chain's CDR3 is CASSSSGTVDSPLHF. As DNA, the CDR3 is TGTGCCAGCAGCTCTTCCGGGACAGTGGATTCACCCCTCCACTTT.

The rearrangement links TRBV19 to TRBJ2-6; a possible D gene is TRBD2 (5 bases). The CDR3 totals 16 residues. Germline-derived CDR1 and CDR2 are LNHDA and SQIVND (reference sequence). With 7 bases removed from V and 0 bases from J, the gap between germline ends came to 13 bases. The CDR3 sequence: CASTIRGVSGANVLTF. The CDR3 coding sequence is TGTGCCAGTACCATCCGGGGTGTCTCTGGGGCCAACGTCCTGACTTTC.

This clone was recorded only once. The rearrangement uses TRBV7-2 and TRBJ1-2, with 10 bases that match TRBD1. This CDR3 has 15 amino acids. V gave up 5 bases and J gave up 8 bases; unmatched junction bases: 11. Germline V gives CDR1 SGHTA, CDR2 FQGNSA. The DNA of the CDR3 is TGTGCCAGCAGCACGGGACAGGGGCCTGCGGGCGGCTACACCTTC. It is translated as CASSTGQGPAGGYTF. Supplemented by reference TRBV7-2 and TRBJ1-2, the full variable domain reads GAGVSQSPSNKVTEKGKDVELRCDPISGHTALYWYRQSLGQGLEFLIYFQGNSAPDKSGLPSDRFSAERTGGSVSTLTIQRTQQEDSAVYLCASSTGQGPAGGYTFGSGTRLTVV.

This rearrangement joins TRBV19 to TRBJ1-5; 7 nucleotides agree with TRBD1. Germline V gives CDR1 LNHDA, CDR2 SQIVND (reference sequence). The length of the CDR3 is 14 residues. Trimming took 3 bases from V and 6 from J; bases not matched to a gene: 5. CDR3 protein: CASSIRGAFQPQHF. CDR3 DNA: TGTGCCAGTAGTATCAGGGGGGCCTTTCAGCCCCAGCATTTT.

The rearrangement uses TRBV19 and TRBJ1-1; possible D gene TRBD1, 5 bases. Germline V gives CDR1 LNHDA, CDR2 SQIVND (reference sequence). There are 13 residues in the CDR3. V was shortened by 6 bases and J by 0 bases, with 8 bases between the two germline ends. The CDR3 protein is CASRVDMNTEAFF. The CDR3 DNA sequence: TGTGCCAGTAGGGTGGACATGAACACTGAAGCTTTCTTT.

The V gene is TRBV18, the J gene TRBJ1-1; D remains ambiguous. CDR1 is KGHSH, CDR2 LQKENI, per germline. V was pared by 3 bases and J by 1 base, with 18 bases between. CDR3 length equals 17 residues. The CDR3 protein is CASSPIAWEFSNTEAFF. In DNA, the CDR3 is TGTGCCAGCTCACCGATTGCTTGGGAGTTCTCGAACACTGAAGCTTTCTTT.

V usage is TRBV9 and J usage is TRBJ2-5, with a possible D match to TRBD1 (6 bases). The CDR3 totals 15 residues. Germline loops: CDR1 SGDLS, CDR2 YYNGEE. Trimming took off 0 bases at V and 2 bases at J, with 11 bases between the two ends. The CDR3 is CASSVVGGKQETQYF. CDR3 in DNA: TGTGCCAGCAGCGTAGTTGGGGGCAAGCAAGAGACCCAGTACTTC.

This chain connects TRBV7-2 to TRBJ2-7; D possibly corresponds to TRBD2 (5 bases). Germline loops: CDR1 SGHTA, CDR2 FQGNSA. CDR3 length: 15 residues. Trimming pared 1 base from V and 4 bases from J, leaving 14 bases between. CDR3 region: CASSLVGSLGYEQYF. The CDR3 region has the DNA TGTGCCAGCAGCTTAGTAGGGAGTTTGGGGTACGAGCAGTACTTC.

J is TRBJ1-2 and V is TRBV18; 10 positions agree with TRBD1. In germline, CDR1 is KGHSH, CDR2 LQKENI. The V gene end was trimmed by 6 bases and the J gene end by 3 bases; junction bases not matched to a gene: 1. This CDR3 contains 13 residues. CDR3 bases: TGTGCCAGCTCTGGGACAGGGGACTATGGCTACACCTTC. It specifies CASSGTGDYGYTF.

This chain links TRBV10-3 with TRBJ2-2; 10 bases are a match to TRBD1. V gave up 0 bases and J gave up 7 bases; unmatched junction bases: 2. This CDR3 is 15 amino acids long. Germline V gene data show CDR1 as ENHRY and CDR2 as SYGVKD. CDR3 protein: CAISESDRGNGELFF. The CDR3 bases are TGTGCCATCAGTGAGTCGGACAGGGGGAACGGGGAGCTGTTTTTT.

CDR3 sequence: CASSSRDRTGNQPQHF. CDR3 bases: TGTGCCAGTAGTTCCCGAGACAGAACGGGCAATCAGCCCCAGCATTTT. The chain recombines TRBV19 with TRBJ1-5; D is possibly TRBD1 (5 bases). Trimming removed 5 bases at V and 2 bases at J, with 16 bases between. The length of the CDR3 is 16 residues. From germline, CDR1 is LNHDA and CDR2 SQIVND (reference sequence).

The rearrangement links TRBV4-3 to TRBJ1-4, with D hard to call. Trimming stripped 1 base from V and 8 bases from J, with 14 bases between. Germline values: CDR1 LGHNA, CDR2 YSLEER. The CDR3 runs to 15 residues. The CDR3 sequence: CASSQAVQTGEKLFF. The CDR3 nucleotides are TGCGCCAGCAGCCAAGCGGTCCAGACGGGGGAAAAACTGTTTTTT.

The rearrangement links TRBV12-3 or TRBV12-4 to TRBJ1-4; D ambiguous. The CDR3 extends over 12 amino acids. Trimming removed 6 bases at V and 8 bases at J, with 10 bases between. In DNA form, the CDR3 reads TGTGCCAGCAGCCCAGTCGGGGAAAAACTGTTTTTT. This sequence encodes CASSPVGEKLFF.

The chain recombines TRBV7-2 with TRBJ2-3; D uncertain. This CDR3 region has 16 residues. Trimming took 5 bases from V and 1 from J, leaving 16 bases between them. Germline V gene sequence: CDR1 SGHTA, CDR2 FQGNSA. CDR3 protein: CASSPIRQTGTDTQYF. CDR3 DNA sequence: TGTGCCAGCAGCCCAATTCGACAAACGGGCACAGATACGCAGTATTTT.